The entry below gives a single TCR beta chain sequence along with its context. No quality values exist for individual bases; no much larger clone is one base distant. This specimen's time point label, per the study, means: cells obtained before transplantation from donor or recipient. In mixed lymphocyte reactions, about 200,000 CFSE-labeled pre-transplant responders were plated with about 200,000 irradiated violet-dye-labeled stimulators and cultured for about 6 days. After the mixed lymphocyte reaction, proliferating CD3+CD4+CFSE-low and CD3+CD8+CFSE-low responder cells were FACS-sorted on a BD Influx sorter. Library creation used the immunoSEQ multiplex PCR assay. In most patients, genomic DNA was isolated using the Qiagen DNeasy Blood and Tissue Kit and sent frozen to Adaptive Biotechnologies for TCR sequencing. For most patients, genomic DNA was subjected to high-throughput TCR-beta CDR3 sequencing by Adaptive Biotechnologies. In the source study's methods: Adaptive's ImmunoSEQ software supplied the TCR sequencing data for 15 to 20 patients, while MiXCR and VDJtools were used to process a few other patients. CD4 versus CD8 sorting errors were corrected by removing sequences found in both subsets at a frequency ratio below 5:1. CDR3 nucleotide sequences shared by donor and recipient were removed because the origin of these sequences could not be assigned. To be classed as alloreactive, a clone needed at least 2-fold expansion over unstimulated cells and a minimum CFSE-low frequency of 0.002% (template counts) or 0.001% (read counts). Clones were considered mappable if detected in sequenced pre-transplant spleen, lymph node, or MLR CFSE-low populations of the donor or recipient. The cumulative frequency of alloreactive clones was calculated as a percentage of all sequences, weighted by copy number. As stored in TCRdb, this immuneACCESS dataset retains in-frame rearrangements with V and J assigned. A fraction of the clones does not appear; measured against another copy, unresolved V genes explain less than half of the discrepancy, and the remainder lacks a known reason. That table furnishes V, J and clone size, whereas the DNA furnished D and trimming. This sample holds under 15,000 clones; roughly a third were observed only once. The ten biggest clones cover roughly 3.4% of the sample.

These data come from a study of graft-versus-host responses after intestinal transplantation (dated by TCRdb to about 2021). Regarding the study in general: The transplants that recipients received were multivisceral, liver-intestinal, or isolated intestinal. Anti-thymocyte globulin induction was given to all recipients, followed by maintenance tacrolimus and steroids for approximately three years. Graft-versus-host and host-versus-graft alloreactive T cell clones were tracked in the graft, circulation and bone marrow after intestinal transplantation using bulk TCR-beta CDR3 sequencing. Alloreactive clones were identified by sequencing pre-transplant mixed lymphocyte reaction products and comparing these products with unstimulated pre-transplant donor and recipient T cells. The cohort enrolled some 24 intestinal transplant recipients, one of whom was a retransplant, and a few patients without pretransplant specimens were excluded. Donor T cell macrochimerism was defined as a peak of at least 4% donor T cells among recipient peripheral blood mononuclear cells. Rather than going through the commercial service, samples from a few later patients were sequenced in-house on an Illumina MiSeq and processed with MiXCR. What the work shows at the level of the full study, not this receptor alone: Conclusions were limited by the relatively low number and heterogeneity of intestinal transplant patients. In patients with donor T cell macrochimerism, the allografts had high GvH to HvG T cell clonal ratios. GvH clones were found in recipient bone marrow, and some of the GvH clones appeared earlier in ileal mucosa or blood, which is consistent with an intestinal mucosal origin. Early after transplant, declines in HvG clones were associated with peak levels of circulating GvH clones.

The germline V gene (reference sequence) supplies CDR1 LNHDA and CDR2 SQIVND. The germline ends are 14 bases apart after V is trimmed by 0 bases and J by 2 bases. The cysteine opens and the phenylalanine closes a CDR3 of 17 amino acids. This entry keeps only the CDR3 DNA: 51 bases, framed from base 1. The specimen was alloreactive CD8+ T cells from a mixed lymphocyte reaction culture, collected before intestinal transplant. The cell subset or site label on this specimen signifies: CFSE-low proliferating T cells sorted from approximately 6-day pre-transplant mixed lymphocyte reaction (GvH or HvG direction). The chain is assembled from TRBV19 and TRBJ2-1; no confident D gene assignment can be made. This clonotype originated in a human patient who received an intestinal transplant. The DNA sequence reads TGTGCCAGTAGTATAGATCTTGGGTGGGGAACCTACAATGAGCAGTTCTTC. Translated, this gives CASSIDLGWGTYNEQFF. Reference TRBV19 and TRBJ2-1 genes cover what lies past the CDR3, so the full variable domain is DGGITQSPKYLFRKEGQNVTLSCEQNLNHDAMYWYRQDPGQGLRLIYYSQIVNDFQKGDIAEGYSVSREKKESFPLTVTSAQKNPTAFYLCASSIDLGWGTYNEQFFGPGTRLTVL.